These 17 T cell receptor beta chains share one sample of origin, sequenced in a study of beta chain features in type 1 diabetes. Sequenced material consisted of expressed TCRB transcripts (all of the isolated RNA was reverse transcribed). Assay used: immunoSEQ multiplex PCR; TCRdb lists only in-frame clones, some missing. This table has about 370,000 clones, about 16% appearing once. Input material: naive CD4+ T cells from blood. The receptor set was obtained from a woman under 30 in good health.

This chain connects TRBV7-3 to TRBJ2-1, with 8 bases that match TRBD2. The CDR3 has 14 residues. V lost 2 bases and J lost 6; bases outside the gene matches: 3. Germline V gene data show CDR1 as SGHTA and CDR2 as FQGTGA. For the CDR3, the DNA is TGTGCCAGCAGCTTAGGCCTAGCGGGCAATGAGCAGTTCTTC. This codes for CASSLGLAGNEQFF.

The J gene is TRBJ2-7, the V gene TRBV19; D perhaps matches TRBD2 (6 bases). Trimming pared 5 bases from V and 0 bases from J, leaving 11 bases between. The CDR3 is 14 residues long. From germline, CDR1 is LNHDA and CDR2 SQIVND (reference sequence). In DNA, the CDR3 is TGTGCCAGTAGTTCGGCGGGGACCTCCTACGAGCAGTACTTC. Residues: CASSSAGTSYEQYF.

The chain couples TRBV11-2 to TRBJ2-1; possible D gene TRBD2, 6 bases. V dropped 5 bases and J dropped 2 bases, with 16 bases sitting between them. The CDR3 covers 16 residues. Germline loops: CDR1 SGHAT, CDR2 FQNNGV. The CDR3 loop is CASSPRRTGAYNEQFF. CDR3 in DNA: TGTGCCAGCAGCCCCCGTCGCACGGGGGCCTACAATGAGCAGTTCTTC.

This clone was seen only a few times. The genes are TRBV15 and TRBJ1-5; the match to TRBD1 covers 8 bases. CDR1 LNHNV and CDR2 YYDKDF come from the germline V gene (reference sequence). Germline trimming cut 5 bases from V and 7 bases from J; bases unmatched to any gene: 10. The length of the CDR3 is 15 residues. CDR3 DNA sequence: TGTGCCACCAGCGGTTCACAGGGGGTTGGGCAGCCCCAGCATTTT. This translates into CATSGSQGVGQPQHF.

This clone was seen only a few times. In the same sample, other DNA sequences code for this CDR3. The chain links TRBV28 to TRBJ1-2; D gene uncertain. Per the germline V gene, CDR1 is MDHEN and CDR2 is SYDVKM. CDR3 length equals 12 residues. Trimming stripped 3 bases from V and 4 bases from J, with 6 bases between. The CDR3 loop is CASSLSSYGYTF. The CDR3 nucleotides read TGTGCCAGCAGTTTGTCCAGCTATGGCTACACCTTC.

This clone was detected a few times. This sequence joins TRBV4-3 and TRBJ2-1; 8 bases are shared with TRBD2. Per the germline V gene, CDR1 is LGHNA and CDR2 is YSLEER. V was pared by 0 bases and J by 5 bases, with 15 bases of the junction left unmatched. CDR3 length: 19 residues. CDR3 sequence (DNA): TGCGCCAGCAGCCAAGACATAGGGATAGCGGGACGCGCCAACAATGAGCAGTTCTTC. This translates into CASSQDIGIAGRANNEQFF.

The V call is TRBV2, the J call TRBJ2-7; TRBD1 matches 7 bases. This CDR3 spans 15 amino acids. The germline CDR1 and CDR2 sequences are SNHLY and FYNNEI. V was pared by 2 bases and J by 6 bases, with 10 bases of the junction left unmatched. CDR3 bases: TGTGCCAGCAGTGAACGCGTGACAGGGTTTCTCGAGCAGTACTTC. Encoded protein: CASSERVTGFLEQYF. The entire variable domain, with the rest obtained from reference TRBV2 and TRBJ2-7, is as follows: EPEVTQTPSHQVTQMGQEVILRCVPISNHLYFYWYRQILGQKVEFLVSFYNNEISEKSEIFDDQFSVERPDGSNFTLKIRSTKLEDSAMYFCASSERVTGFLEQYFGPGTRLTVT.

This clone was detected only a few times. The V gene is TRBV5-4, the J gene TRBJ2-5, with no clear D. The CDR3 consists of 14 residues. The ends were cut back, 0 bases at V and 3 bases at J, with 9 bases in the middle. Germline lookup yields CDR1 SGHNT and CDR2 YYREEE (reference sequence). The CDR3: CASSLAPLKETQYF. The CDR3, as DNA: TGTGCCAGCAGCTTGGCCCCCCTTAAAGAGACCCAGTACTTC.

The chain is built from TRBV5-1 and TRBJ2-7; unclear D gene. The V gene's germline CDR1 is SGHRS and CDR2 YFSETQ. Trimming removed 3 bases at V and 6 bases at J, with 13 bases between. The length of the CDR3 is 13 residues. The CDR3 reads CASSSEVWREQYF. CDR3 DNA sequence: TGCGCCAGCAGCTCTGAGGTGTGGCGCGAGCAGTACTTC.

About this clone itself: It is unclear where the CDR3 begins or ends on the DNA, so no DNA is shown, and the CDR3 is as TCRdb lists it. This chain links TRBV7-2 with TRBJ1-2; the D call TRBD1 from the table was never checked on the DNA. The CDR3 spans 15 amino acids, including both terminal residues. The germline V gene has CDR1 SGHTA and CDR2 FQGNSA. The CDR3 spells CASSLEAFFGGGYTF.

This clone was seen more than once but under ten times. This sequence joins TRBV2 and TRBJ1-1; 8 positions agree with TRBD1. CDR1 and CDR2 from the germline V gene are SNHLY and FYNNEI. This CDR3 comprises 15 residues. The V segment lost 7 bases and the J segment 3 bases; nucleotides outside the gene matches: 10. The CDR3: CASTLRTGQHTEAFF. The CDR3 region has the DNA TGTGCCAGCACCCTTAGGACAGGGCAGCACACTGAAGCTTTCTTT.

This clone has only a few counts. This chain joins TRBV28 and TRBJ1-5; D is possibly TRBD1 (6 bases). With 7 bases removed from V and 4 bases from J, the gap between germline ends came to 14 bases. Per germline, CDR1 MDHEN and CDR2 SYDVKM. The CDR3 extends over 14 amino acids. The CDR3 sequence is CASTFGGLNQPQHF. The CDR3 nucleotides are TGTGCCAGCACATTCGGGGGGCTGAATCAGCCCCAGCATTTT.

The chain's CDR3 is CASSLVAGRDTEAFF. In DNA, the CDR3 is TGCGCCAGCAGCTTGGTCGCGGGAAGGGACACTGAAGCTTTCTTT. The J gene is TRBJ1-1, the V gene TRBV5-1; no definite D call. V was pared by 0 bases and J by 3 bases, with 12 bases between. From germline, CDR1 is SGHRS and CDR2 YFSETQ. The CDR3 has 15 amino acids.

The chain carries TRBV5-1 and TRBJ2-1; TRBD1 agrees at 8 bases. CDR3 length equals 14 residues. V shed 4 bases, J shed 9 bases, and the junction held 9 bases outside the gene matches. Germline lookup yields CDR1 SGHRS and CDR2 YFSETQ. DNA for the CDR3: TGCGCCAGCAGCGCCGGGACAGGCCTCATTGAGCAGTTCTTC. It yields the protein CASSAGTGLIEQFF.

The chain combines TRBV5-1 with TRBJ2-1, with D tentatively TRBD1 (6 bases). The CDR3 runs 14 residues. Trimming left V 2 bases short and J 6 bases short, with 12 bases between. Germline CDR1 SGHRS, CDR2 YFSETQ. This CDR3 reads CASSLWTVANEQFF. The CDR3 DNA sequence: TGCGCCAGCAGCTTATGGACAGTGGCCAATGAGCAGTTCTTC.

V and J are TRBV2 and TRBJ2-7, with D unresolved. This CDR3 region has 11 residues. The germline CDR1 and CDR2 sequences are SNHLY and FYNNEI. V was cut by 8 bases and J by 3 bases, with 8 bases left in between. CDR3 sequence (DNA): TGTGCCAGCGGTCACAGCTACGAGCAGTACTTC. It codes for CASGHSYEQYF.

The V and J genes are TRBV4-2 and TRBJ2-2; the D is unclear. Trimming pared 4 bases from V and 8 bases from J, leaving 14 bases between. Germline lookup yields CDR1 LGHNA and CDR2 YNFKEQ. The CDR3 covers 14 residues. Written as DNA, the CDR3 is TGTGCCAGCAGCCTCTCCCAGTTGTCTGGGGAGCTGTTTTTT. It specifies CASSLSQLSGELFF.